This TCR beta chain stems from a study of T cells after yellow fever vaccination. Study background: The authors prepared low-cell-number fractions using SMART-Seq v4 Ultra Low Input. Study results and caveats: Researchers cautioned that FACS-sorted repertoires could harbor abundant clonotypes contaminating from the bulk population.

As for this clonotype: Its antigen is unknown.

Conversion of TCR transcripts into cDNA relied on 5'RACE template switching, which added a universal primer site and UMIs. From the 5' RACE reads, TCRdb called clonotypes with MiXCR, one entry per CDR3 protein. Among about 130,000 distinct CDR3 sequences listed, almost 9% were seen once. J gave up 1 base and V 5 bases, and 7 bases lay outside the gene matches. The CDR3 totals 15 residues. The source was CD8+ T cells sorted from PBMCs, collected on the day of the yellow fever booster vaccination. The sequence came from a man younger than 35 who received the YFV17D yellow fever vaccine. V usage is TRBV12-3 or TRBV12-4 and J usage is TRBJ1-1; 7 nucleotides line up with TRBD1. CDR3: CASSAKGGWNTEAFF. In DNA form, the CDR3 reads TGTGCCAGCAGTGCAAAAGGGGGCTGGAACACTGAAGCTTTCTTT.